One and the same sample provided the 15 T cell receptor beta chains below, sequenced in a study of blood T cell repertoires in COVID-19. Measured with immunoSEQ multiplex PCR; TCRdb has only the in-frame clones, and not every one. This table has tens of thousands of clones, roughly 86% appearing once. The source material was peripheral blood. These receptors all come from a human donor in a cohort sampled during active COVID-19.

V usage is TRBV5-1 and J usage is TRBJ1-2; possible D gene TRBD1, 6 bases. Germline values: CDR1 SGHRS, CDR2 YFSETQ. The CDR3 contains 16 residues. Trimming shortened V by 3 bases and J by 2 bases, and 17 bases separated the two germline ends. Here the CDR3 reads CASSSGTQNGNYGYTF. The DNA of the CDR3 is TGCGCCAGCAGCTCCGGGACACAGAATGGGAACTATGGCTACACCTTC.

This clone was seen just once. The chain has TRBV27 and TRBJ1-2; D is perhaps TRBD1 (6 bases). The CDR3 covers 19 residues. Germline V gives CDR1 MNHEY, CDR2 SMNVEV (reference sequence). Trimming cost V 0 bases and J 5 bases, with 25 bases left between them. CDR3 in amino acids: CASSLSISATTGSEYGYTF. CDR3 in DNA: TGTGCCAGCAGTTTATCGATTTCCGCAACAACAGGGAGTGAATATGGCTACACCTTC.

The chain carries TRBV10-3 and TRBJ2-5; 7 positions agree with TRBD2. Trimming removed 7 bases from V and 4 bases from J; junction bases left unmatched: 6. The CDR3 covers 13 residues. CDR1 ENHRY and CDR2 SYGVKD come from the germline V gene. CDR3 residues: CAITPGLGETQYF. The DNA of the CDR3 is TGTGCCATCACCCCCGGACTAGGAGAGACCCAGTACTTC.

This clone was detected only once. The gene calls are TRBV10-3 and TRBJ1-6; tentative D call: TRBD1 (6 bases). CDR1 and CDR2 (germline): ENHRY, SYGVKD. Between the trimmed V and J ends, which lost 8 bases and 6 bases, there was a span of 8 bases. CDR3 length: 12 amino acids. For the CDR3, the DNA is TGTGCCATCGGACAGCTTAATTCACCCCTCCACTTT. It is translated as CAIGQLNSPLHF.

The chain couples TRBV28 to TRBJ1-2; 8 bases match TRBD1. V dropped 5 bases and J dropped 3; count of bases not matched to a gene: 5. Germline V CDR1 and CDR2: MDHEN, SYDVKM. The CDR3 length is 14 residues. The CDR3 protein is CASSQTGGYYGYTF. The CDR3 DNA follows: TGTGCCAGCAGTCAAACAGGGGGTTACTATGGCTACACCTTC.

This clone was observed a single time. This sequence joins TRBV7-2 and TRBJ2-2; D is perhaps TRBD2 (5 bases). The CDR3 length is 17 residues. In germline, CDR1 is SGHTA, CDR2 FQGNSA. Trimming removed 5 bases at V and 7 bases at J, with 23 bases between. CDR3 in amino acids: CASSLRARPRGIGELFF. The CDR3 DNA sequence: TGTGCCAGCAGCCTTCGCGCTCGACCCAGAGGGATCGGGGAGCTGTTTTTT.

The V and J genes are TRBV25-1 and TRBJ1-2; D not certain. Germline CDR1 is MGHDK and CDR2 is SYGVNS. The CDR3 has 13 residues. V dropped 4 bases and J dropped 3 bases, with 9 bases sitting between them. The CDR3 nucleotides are TGTGCCAGCAGTGGGGAGATTCACTATGGCTACACCTTC. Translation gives CASSGEIHYGYTF.

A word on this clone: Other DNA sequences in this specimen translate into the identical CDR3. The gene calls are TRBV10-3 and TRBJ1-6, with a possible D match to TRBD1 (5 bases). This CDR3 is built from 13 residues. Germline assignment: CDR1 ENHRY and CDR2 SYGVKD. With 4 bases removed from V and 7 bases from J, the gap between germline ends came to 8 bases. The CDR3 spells CAISVGGNSPLHF. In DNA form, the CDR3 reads TGTGCCATCAGTGTGGGGGGGAATTCACCCCTCCACTTT.

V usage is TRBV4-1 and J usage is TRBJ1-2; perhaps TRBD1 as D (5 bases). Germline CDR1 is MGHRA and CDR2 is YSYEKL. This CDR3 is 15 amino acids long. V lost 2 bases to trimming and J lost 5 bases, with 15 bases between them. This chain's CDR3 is CASSQLGREGYGYTF. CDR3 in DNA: TGCGCCAGCAGCCAATTGGGTAGGGAGGGGTATGGCTACACCTTC.

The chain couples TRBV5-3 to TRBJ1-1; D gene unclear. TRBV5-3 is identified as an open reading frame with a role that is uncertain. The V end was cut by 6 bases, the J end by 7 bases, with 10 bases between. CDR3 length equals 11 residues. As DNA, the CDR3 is TGTGCCAGAACTCCGGCGGGTGAAGCTTTCTTT. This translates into CARTPAGEAFF.

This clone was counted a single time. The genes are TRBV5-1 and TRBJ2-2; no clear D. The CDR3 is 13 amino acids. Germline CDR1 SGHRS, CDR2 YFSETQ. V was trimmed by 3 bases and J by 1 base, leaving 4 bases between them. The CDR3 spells CASSSQNTGELFF. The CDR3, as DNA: TGCGCCAGCAGCTCACAGAACACCGGGGAGCTGTTTTTT.

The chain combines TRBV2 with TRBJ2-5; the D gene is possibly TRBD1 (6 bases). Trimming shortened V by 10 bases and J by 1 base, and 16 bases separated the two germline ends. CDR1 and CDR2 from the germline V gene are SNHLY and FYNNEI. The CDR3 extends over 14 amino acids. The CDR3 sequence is CATGRQGLQETQYF. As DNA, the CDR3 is TGTGCCACGGGTCGCCAGGGGCTCCAAGAGACCCAGTACTTC. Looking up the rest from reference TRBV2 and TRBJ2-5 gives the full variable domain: EPEVTQTPSHQVTQMGQEVILRCVPISNHLYFYWYRQILGQKVEFLVSFYNNEISEKSEIFDDQFSVERPDGSNFTLKIRSTKLEDSAMYFCATGRQGLQETQYFGPGTRLLVL.

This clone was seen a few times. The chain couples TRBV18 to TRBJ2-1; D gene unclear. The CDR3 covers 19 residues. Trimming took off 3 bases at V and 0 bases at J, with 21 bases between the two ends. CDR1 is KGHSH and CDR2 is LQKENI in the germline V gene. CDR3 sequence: CASSPRNFSRPSSYNEQFF. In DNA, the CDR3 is TGTGCCAGCTCACCTCGTAATTTTTCGCGGCCCAGCTCCTACAATGAGCAGTTCTTC.

The CDR3 is CASSGQGVTQYF. DNA of the CDR3: TGTGCCAGCAGTGGACAGGGTGTGACCCAGTACTTC. The chain carries TRBV9 and TRBJ2-5, with 8 bases matching TRBD1. This CDR3 has 12 residues. Germline CDR1 and CDR2: SGDLS and YYNGEE. After removal of 5 bases from V and 7 bases from J, the junction contained 4 bases not matched to a gene.

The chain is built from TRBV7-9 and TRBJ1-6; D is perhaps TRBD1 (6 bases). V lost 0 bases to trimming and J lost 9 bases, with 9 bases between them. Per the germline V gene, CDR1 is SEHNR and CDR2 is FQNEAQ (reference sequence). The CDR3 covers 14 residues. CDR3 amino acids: CASSLARGSSPLHF. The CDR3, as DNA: TGTGCCAGCAGCTTAGCCAGGGGATCTTCACCCCTCCACTTT.